This TCR beta chain was sequenced in a study of T cell repertoires in cytomegalovirus infection. This CDR3 contains 16 residues. Germline V lookup: CDR1 LGHNA, CDR2 YSLEER. V was pared by 3 bases and J by 1 base, with 14 bases between. This clonotype has a handful of counts. Its antigen is currently unknown. From the reads, TCRdb called clonotypes with MiXCR, one entry per CDR3 protein. The sample records 650,000 to 850,000 distinct CDR3 sequences, approximately 32% being singletons. J is TRBJ2-3 and V is TRBV4-3, with D maybe TRBD1 (6 bases). The specimen was cultured CD8+ T cells from PBMCs, collected from culture after CMV antigen stimulation. The source of this sequence is a human donor in good health (CMV status not recorded). Some clones in this sample may be carry-over from other donors' samples. In DNA form, the CDR3 reads TGCGCCAGCAGCCAGACAGACAGGCGGGGCACAGATACGCAGTATTTT. As protein: CASSQTDRRGTDTQYF.